These 30 T cell receptor beta chains came from one sample sequenced in a study of blood T cell repertoires in COVID-19. Using immunoSEQ multiplex PCR, the repertoire was profiled, and TCRdb retains in-frame clones only, with some absent. The sample has roughly 270,000 clones; roughly 85% are singletons. Sequences were obtained from PBMCs or T cells enriched from blood (not recorded which). All receptors come from a woman aged 50 to 65 who had recovered from COVID-19.

The V call is TRBV11-3, the J call TRBJ2-1; D remains unclear. The length of the CDR3 is 13 residues. Germline V gene sequence: CDR1 SGHNT, CDR2 YENEEA. The V gene lost 5 bases and the J gene lost 6 bases, with 11 bases spanning the gap. CDR3 residues: CASSQVTSNEQFF. The DNA of the CDR3 is TGTGCCAGCAGCCAGGTTACCAGCAATGAGCAGTTCTTC. Drawing the rest from reference TRBV11-3 and TRBJ2-1, the complete variable domain is EAGVVQSPRYKIIEKKQPVAFWCNPISGHNTLYWYLQNLGQGPELLIRYENEEAVDDSQLPKDRFSAERLKGVDSTLKIQPAELGDSAVYLCASSQVTSNEQFFGPGTRLTVL.

The rearrangement links TRBV7-2 to TRBJ1-2; D is unresolved. V was clipped by 2 bases and J by 0 bases, with 10 bases between them. Germline V gene sequence: CDR1 SGHTA, CDR2 FQGNSA. This CDR3 region has 15 residues. CDR3 sequence: CASSLYKGANYGYTF. The CDR3 DNA reads TGTGCCAGCAGCTTATATAAGGGAGCTAACTATGGCTACACCTTC.

The rearrangement links TRBV2 to TRBJ1-5, with D possibly being TRBD1 (5 bases). This CDR3 region has 14 residues. CDR1 SNHLY and CDR2 FYNNEI come from the germline V gene. V was pared by 4 bases and J by 7 bases, with 14 bases between. The CDR3 spells CASSVGQPEQPQHF. The CDR3 DNA reads TGTGCCAGCAGTGTAGGACAACCCGAACAGCCCCAGCATTTT. The variable domain in full, completed from reference TRBV2 and TRBJ1-5, reads EPEVTQTPSHQVTQMGQEVILRCVPISNHLYFYWYRQILGQKVEFLVSFYNNEISEKSEIFDDQFSVERPDGSNFTLKIRSTKLEDSAMYFCASSVGQPEQPQHFGDGTRLSIL.

The chain combines TRBV28 with TRBJ1-3; 7 bases agree with TRBD1. This CDR3 has 16 residues. The ends lost 6 bases at V and 0 bases at J; junction bases unmatched: 8. Germline values: CDR1 MDHEN, CDR2 SYDVKM. The CDR3 coding sequence is TGTGCCAGCAGGGTGACAGGGCCGCGCTCTGGAAACACCATATATTTT. This translates into CASRVTGPRSGNTIYF. Drawing the rest from reference TRBV28 and TRBJ1-3, the complete variable domain is DVKVTQSSRYLVKRTGEKVFLECVQDMDHENMFWYRQDPGLGLRLIYFSYDVKMKEKGDIPEGYSVSREKKERFSLILESASTNQTSMYLCASRVTGPRSGNTIYFGEGSWLTVV.

This rearrangement joins TRBV2 to TRBJ2-3, with 14 bases lining up with TRBD2. Trimming cost V 5 bases and J 2 bases; bases outside gene matches: 3. The CDR3 is 16 amino acids. Germline-derived CDR1 and CDR2 are SNHLY and FYNNEI. The CDR3 loop reads CASSRTSGGLTDTQYF. The CDR3, as DNA: TGTGCCAGCAGTCGGACTAGCGGGGGGCTCACAGATACGCAGTATTTT.

The chain has TRBV4-1 and TRBJ2-5; TRBD2 agrees at 9 bases. The CDR3 runs to 18 residues. The germline gives CDR1 MGHRA, CDR2 YSYEKL. V shed 6 bases and J 5 bases; nucleotides not matched to a gene: 19. Here the CDR3 reads CASSPRELAGRGPETQYF. The CDR3 region has the DNA TGCGCCAGCAGTCCAAGGGAACTAGCGGGTAGGGGGCCGGAGACCCAGTACTTC.

This chain links TRBV29-1 with TRBJ1-2, with 7 bases fitting TRBD1. The ends lost 7 bases at V and 7 bases at J; junction bases unmatched: 9. Germline values: CDR1 SQVTM, CDR2 ANQGSEA. CDR3 size: 12 residues. The CDR3 spells CSAYSTGFGYTF. CDR3 nucleotides: TGCAGCGCGTACTCGACAGGGTTTGGCTACACCTTC.

This clone was recorded only once. The chain has TRBV19 and TRBJ2-5; the D gene is possibly TRBD1 (7 bases). Germline CDR1 and CDR2: LNHDA and SQIVND (reference sequence). Trimming took off 5 bases at V and 4 bases at J, with 14 bases between the two ends. CDR3 length: 14 amino acids. The CDR3: CASSVIQGGETQYF. In DNA form, the CDR3 reads TGTGCCAGTAGTGTGATCCAGGGGGGAGAGACCCAGTACTTC.

The chain employs TRBV5-1 and TRBJ1-1, with 7 bases that match TRBD1. Germline CDR1 SGHRS, CDR2 YFSETQ. V trimming: 4 bases; J trimming: 3 bases; junction bases outside the gene matches: 9. This CDR3 contains 15 residues. The CDR3 bases are TGCGCCAGCAGCGGGAGCGCAGGGGGGTACACTGAAGCTTTCTTT. The encoded protein is CASSGSAGGYTEAFF.

V and J are TRBV5-1 and TRBJ2-3; D is ambiguous. Germline V lookup: CDR1 SGHRS, CDR2 YFSETQ. The CDR3 contains 15 residues. Between the trimmed V and J ends, which lost 0 bases and 0 bases, there was a span of 8 bases. CDR3 DNA sequence: TGCGCCAGCAGCTTGGGACCGACTAGCACAGATACGCAGTATTTT. Its protein product is CASSLGPTSTDTQYF.

CDR3 DNA sequence: TGTGCCAGTAGCGCGCCGGGACAGGCTGAAAAACTGTTTTTT. Translating gives CASSAPGQAEKLFF. The chain joins TRBV19 to TRBJ1-4; 8 bases are a match to TRBD1. Germline CDR1 is LNHDA and CDR2 is SQIVND (reference sequence). The trim removed 6 bases at V and 7 bases at J, leaving 7 bases unmatched. The CDR3 is 14 amino acids.

The CDR3 loop reads CASSPDRDPLYGYTF. The CDR3 nucleotides read TGCGCCAGCAGCCCGGACAGGGACCCCCTCTATGGCTACACCTTC. The genes are TRBV5-1 and TRBJ1-2; TRBD1 matches 8 bases. V was clipped by 4 bases and J by 4 bases; unmatched bases: 9. Germline V gives CDR1 SGHRS, CDR2 YFSETQ. The CDR3 length is 15 residues.

The chain is built from TRBV27 and TRBJ2-7, with D hard to call. V lost 0 bases and J lost 7, with 10 bases in between. The CDR3 length is 13 residues. Germline V gives CDR1 MNHEY, CDR2 SMNVEV (reference sequence). The CDR3 region is CASSLSTQREQYF. Written as DNA, the CDR3 is TGTGCCAGCAGTTTATCGACCCAGAGGGAGCAGTACTTC.

The chain combines TRBV19 with TRBJ2-1, with TRBD2 identical over 11 bases. Germline lookup yields CDR1 LNHDA and CDR2 SQIVND (reference sequence). J was trimmed by 5 bases and V by 2 bases; bases with no gene match: 8. The CDR3 has 17 residues. In DNA, the CDR3 is TGTGCCAGTAGTATAAGGTCTAGCGGGAGGACAAACAATGAGCAGTTCTTC. Amino acids: CASSIRSSGRTNNEQFF.

V and J are TRBV27 and TRBJ2-7; D perhaps matches TRBD2 (6 bases). This CDR3 has 15 amino acids. Germline V CDR1 and CDR2: MNHEY, SMNVEV (reference sequence). Trimming cost V 7 bases and J 5 bases, with 21 bases left between them. The CDR3 DNA sequence: TGTGCCAGCACCAAAGGGCGGGAATCCCTCCACGAGCAGTACTTC. Translation: CASTKGRESLHEQYF.

The chain recombines TRBV18 with TRBJ1-1, with D maybe TRBD1 (5 bases). V dropped 0 bases and J dropped 5 bases, with 16 bases sitting between them. The V gene's germline CDR1 is KGHSH and CDR2 LQKENI. The CDR3 is 16 residues long. CDR3 sequence (DNA): TGTGCCAGCTCACCACCCCCTCGGCAGGGTTGGACTGAAGCTTTCTTT. Translated: CASSPPPRQGWTEAFF.

The rearrangement links TRBV27 to TRBJ2-6; 10 bases fit TRBD1. The CDR3 contains 18 residues. V was pared by 5 bases and J by 1 base, with 8 bases of the junction left unmatched. Germline V gene sequence: CDR1 MNHEY, CDR2 SMNVEV (reference sequence). The DNA for the CDR3 is TGTGCCAGCAGTACCAGGACAGGGGGGCGTTCTGGGGCCAACGTCCTGACTTTC. Residues: CASSTRTGGRSGANVLTF. The full variable domain, with the rest looked up from reference TRBV27 and TRBJ2-6, is EAQVTQNPRYLITVTGKKLTVTCSQNMNHEYMSWYRQDPGLGLRQIYYSMNVEVTDKGDVPEGYKVSRKEKRNFPLILESPSPNQTSLYFCASSTRTGGRSGANVLTFGAGSRLTVL.

This chain joins TRBV6-6 and TRBJ2-2; the D gene is possibly TRBD2 (5 bases). The V and J ends lost 0 bases and 6 bases respectively, with 11 bases between them. The CDR3 covers 15 residues. Per the germline V gene, CDR1 is MNHNY and CDR2 is SVGAGI (reference sequence). The CDR3 loop is CASSYSVGAAGELFF. The CDR3 nucleotides read TGTGCCAGCAGTTACTCTGTGGGAGCGGCCGGGGAGCTGTTTTTT.

The chain has TRBV9 and TRBJ2-2; possible D gene TRBD2, 6 bases. CDR1 SGDLS and CDR2 YYNGEE come from the germline V gene. The CDR3 is 15 amino acids. V lost 6 bases and J lost 4, with 16 bases in between. The CDR3 loop reads CASNELGSFTGELFF. Written as DNA, the CDR3 is TGTGCCAGCAACGAGCTCGGGAGTTTCACCGGGGAGCTGTTTTTT.

CDR3 nucleotides: TGTGCCAGCAGTTCAGGCGACAGGGGGCTGTATCAGCCCCAGCATTTT. It codes for CASSSGDRGLYQPQHF. The chain has TRBV28 and TRBJ1-5; 10 bases fit TRBD1. The CDR3 is 16 residues long. Per germline, CDR1 MDHEN and CDR2 SYDVKM. V was pared by 4 bases and J by 5 bases, with 8 bases of the junction left unmatched.

The chain couples TRBV19 to TRBJ2-1, with 12 positions matching TRBD2. CDR3 size: 20 residues. Trimming cost V 5 bases and J 7 bases; bases outside gene matches: 21. Germline V gene lookup returns CDR1 LNHDA and CDR2 SQIVND (reference sequence). CDR3 loop: CASSPKSMMTSGGFDNEQFF. DNA of the CDR3: TGTGCCAGTAGTCCTAAATCTATGATGACTAGCGGGGGCTTTGATAATGAGCAGTTCTTC.

CDR3: CATSRTSGGFTDTQYF. The CDR3 DNA is TGTGCCACCTCGAGGACTAGCGGGGGGTTTACAGATACGCAGTATTTT. This sequence joins TRBV11-2 and TRBJ2-3, with 14 nucleotides matching TRBD2. Trimming cost V 10 bases and J 3 bases; bases outside gene matches: 9. This CDR3 is built from 16 residues. Germline-derived CDR1 and CDR2 are SGHAT and FQNNGV.

The rearrangement uses TRBV5-1 and TRBJ1-1; TRBD1 matches 9 bases. The trim removed 1 base at V and 4 bases at J, leaving 11 bases unmatched. CDR1 is SGHRS, CDR2 YFSETQ, per germline. The CDR3 is 17 residues long. The CDR3 region is CASSLTPTGGERTEAFF. CDR3 sequence (DNA): TGCGCCAGCAGCTTGACTCCCACAGGGGGCGAGCGCACTGAAGCTTTCTTT.

V gene TRBV7-2 combines with J gene TRBJ2-1, with 11 bases lining up with TRBD2. The CDR3 sequence is 16 residues long. Per germline, CDR1 SGHTA and CDR2 FQGNSA. The junction had 2 bases not matched to a gene; V was cut back by 0 bases and J by 4 bases. The CDR3 is CASSLAGTSGYNEQFF. The CDR3, as DNA: TGTGCCAGCAGCTTAGCCGGGACTAGCGGATACAATGAGCAGTTCTTC.

The rearrangement uses TRBV6-1 and TRBJ2-7; the match to TRBD1 covers 9 bases. Germline V gene sequence: CDR1 MNHNS, CDR2 SASEGT. Germline trimming cut 2 bases from V and 3 bases from J; bases unmatched to any gene: 17. The CDR3 extends over 19 amino acids. In nucleotides, the CDR3 is TGTGCCAGCAGTGAACCCTGGCGGGACAGGGAACTGGACCGCTACGAGCAGTACTTC. Protein: CASSEPWRDRELDRYEQYF.

The chain uses TRBV27 and TRBJ1-2; 9 bases agree with TRBD1. With 2 bases clipped from V and 8 bases from J, the junction kept 12 bases outside the gene matches. The CDR3 spans 16 residues. From germline, CDR1 is MNHEY and CDR2 SMNVEV (reference sequence). CDR3: CASSLRGDRERRGYTF. The CDR3, as DNA: TGTGCCAGCAGTTTAAGAGGGGACAGGGAGAGAAGGGGCTACACCTTC.

CDR3 amino acids: CASSVGTSGGNEQFF. The CDR3 DNA sequence: TGTGCCAGCAGTGTTGGGACTAGCGGGGGTAATGAGCAGTTCTTC. The chain has TRBV25-1 and TRBJ2-1, with TRBD2 matching over 14 bases. Trimming removed 4 bases from V and 7 bases from J; junction bases left unmatched: 3. CDR1 and CDR2 (germline): MGHDK, SYGVNS. The CDR3 runs to 15 residues.

In its sample, this clone was seen a few times. The chain employs TRBV3-1 (or the pseudogene TRBV3-2) and TRBJ1-3; TRBD1 matches at 9 bases. The V gene's germline CDR1 is LGHDT and CDR2 YNNKEL (reference sequence). Losses at the gene ends were 4 bases for V and 4 bases for J; bases not matched to a gene: 5. The CDR3 is made up of 15 amino acids. The chain's CDR3 is CASSRGQGGGNTIYF. CDR3 bases: TGTGCCAGCAGCCGGGGACAGGGTGGCGGAAACACCATATATTTT.

This clone has more than one count but fewer than ten. The chain joins TRBV15 to TRBJ2-7, with 8 nucleotides matching TRBD2. V lost 1 base to trimming and J lost 4 bases; unmatched junction nucleotides: 3. The CDR3 totals 14 residues. Germline lookup yields CDR1 LNHNV and CDR2 YYDKDF (reference sequence). CDR3 amino acids: CATSRAGGKYEQYF. The CDR3 DNA follows: TGTGCCACCAGCAGAGCGGGAGGGAAGTACGAGCAGTACTTC.

This chain links TRBV11-2 with TRBJ1-1, with a possible D match to TRBD1 (6 bases). Trimming cost V 5 bases and J 3 bases, with 10 bases left between them. Germline CDR1 reads SGHAT; CDR2 reads FQNNGV. The CDR3 contains 13 residues. CDR3 in DNA: TGTGCCAGCAGCCCGGCAGGGGACACTGAAGCTTTCTTT. This codes for CASSPAGDTEAFF.